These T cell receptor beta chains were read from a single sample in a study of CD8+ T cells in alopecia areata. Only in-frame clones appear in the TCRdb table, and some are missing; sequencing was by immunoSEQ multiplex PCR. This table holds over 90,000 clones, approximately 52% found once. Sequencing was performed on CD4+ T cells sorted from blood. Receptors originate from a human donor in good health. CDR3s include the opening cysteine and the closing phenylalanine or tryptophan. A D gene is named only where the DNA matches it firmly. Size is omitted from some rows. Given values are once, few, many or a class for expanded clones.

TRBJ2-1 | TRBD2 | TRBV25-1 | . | CASSVAGGVNEQFF | TGTGCCAGCAGTGTAGCGGGGGGGGTGAATGAGCAGTTCTTC
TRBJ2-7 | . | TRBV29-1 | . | CSPGWGFSYEQYF | TGCAGCCCGGGCTGGGGGTTCTCCTACGAGCAGTACTTC
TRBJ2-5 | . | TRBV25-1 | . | CASSEMAAGATQETQYF | TGTGCCAGCAGTGAAATGGCGGCAGGGGCTACTCAAGAGACCCAGTACTTC
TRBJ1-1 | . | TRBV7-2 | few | CASSFGARGAEAFF | TGTGCCAGCAGCTTTGGCGCCAGAGGGGCTGAAGCTTTCTTT
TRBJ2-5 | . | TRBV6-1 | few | CASTRDIHETQYF | TGTGCCAGCACCCGGGACATTCACGAGACCCAGTACTTC
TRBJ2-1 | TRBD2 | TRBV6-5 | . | CASSHGTRSNEQFF | TGTGCCAGCAGTCACGGGACTAGAAGCAATGAGCAGTTCTTC
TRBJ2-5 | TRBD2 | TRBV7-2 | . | CASSPRYTKTSGGVETQYF | TGTGCCAGCAGCCCCCGATACACTAAGACTAGCGGGGGGGTGGAGACCCAGTACTTC
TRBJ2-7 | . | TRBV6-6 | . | CASSPRDEQYF | TGTGCCAGCAGCCCCCGGGACGAGCAGTACTTC
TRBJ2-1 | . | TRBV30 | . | CAWSKTTYNEQFF | TGTGCCTGGAGTAAGACAACCTACAATGAGCAGTTCTTC
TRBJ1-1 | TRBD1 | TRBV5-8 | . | CASSLGQGVTEAFF | TGTGCCAGCAGCTTGGGACAGGGGGTCACTGAAGCTTTCTTT
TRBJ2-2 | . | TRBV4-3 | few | CASSQDTLSGAETNTGELFF | TGCGCCAGCAGCCAAGATACTCTGTCGGGGGCCGAAACGAACACCGGGGAGCTGTTTTTT
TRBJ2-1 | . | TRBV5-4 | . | CASSQGQGSYNEQFF | TGTGCCAGCAGTCAGGGGCAGGGGTCCTACAATGAGCAGTTCTTC
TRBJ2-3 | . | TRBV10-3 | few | CAISSNRDSDTQYF | TGTGCCATCAGTTCCAACAGGGACTCAGATACGCAGTATTTT
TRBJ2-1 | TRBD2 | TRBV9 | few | CASSIRLAGYNEQFF | TGTGCCAGCAGCATCAGACTAGCGGGGTACAATGAGCAGTTCTTC
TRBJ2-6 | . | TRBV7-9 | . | CASSLGQGLEGANVLTF | TGTGCCAGCAGCTTAGGGCAGGGCCTGGAGGGGGCCAACGTCCTGACTTTC
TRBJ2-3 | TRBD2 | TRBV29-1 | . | CSAGAGTSGGISPYF | TGCAGCGCCGGGGCCGGGACTAGCGGGGGGATATCACCATATTTT
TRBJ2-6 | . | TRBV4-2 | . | CASSQVSSGANVLTF | TGTGCCAGCAGCCAAGTTAGCTCTGGGGCCAACGTCCTGACTTTC
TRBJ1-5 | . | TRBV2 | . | CASSDISNQPQHF | TGTGCCAGCAGTGACATAAGCAATCAGCCCCAGCATTTT
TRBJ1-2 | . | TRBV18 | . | CASSPPVGNYGYTF | TGTGCCAGCTCACCACCGGTAGGGAACTATGGCTACACCTTC
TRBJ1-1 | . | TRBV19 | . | CASSIGPRTAEAFF | TGTGCCAGTAGTATAGGACCCCGGACGGCTGAAGCTTTCTTT
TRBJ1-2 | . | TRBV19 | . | CASSISGNRANYGYTF | TGTGCCAGTAGTATTTCCGGGAACCGCGCTAACTATGGCTACACCTTC
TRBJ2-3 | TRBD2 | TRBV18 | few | CASSPLSGGSADTQYF | TGTGCCAGCTCACCACTCAGCGGGGGGAGCGCAGATACGCAGTATTTT
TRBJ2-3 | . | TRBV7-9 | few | CASSLGTLGTDTQYF | TGTGCCAGCAGCTTAGGGACCCTGGGCACAGATACGCAGTATTTT
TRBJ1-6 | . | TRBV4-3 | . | CASSQGSVGGGVSPLHF | TGCGCCAGCAGCCAAGGGTCAGTAGGAGGGGGGGTTTCACCCCTCCACTTT
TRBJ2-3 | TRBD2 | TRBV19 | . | CASSPRGLVQPTDTQYF | TGTGCCAGTAGTCCACGGGGACTAGTCCAACCCACAGATACGCAGTATTTT
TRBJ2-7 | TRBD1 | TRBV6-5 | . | CASSYHPTGTPLEQYF | TGTGCCAGCAGTTACCATCCGACAGGGACCCCTCTCGAGCAGTACTTC
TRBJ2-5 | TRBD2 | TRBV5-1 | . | CASSQGTSGGTQYF | TGCGCCAGCAGCCAAGGGACTAGCGGGGGGACCCAGTACTTC
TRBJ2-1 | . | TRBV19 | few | CASRENTLGRSSYNEQFF | TGTGCCAGTAGAGAGAACACCCTCGGAAGGAGCTCCTACAATGAGCAGTTCTTC
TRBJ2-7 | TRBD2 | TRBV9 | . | CASSPNGRGAGEQYF | TGTGCCAGCAGCCCGAACGGGCGGGGGGCCGGGGAGCAGTACTTC
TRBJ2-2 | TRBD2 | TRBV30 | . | CAWSSGLATGELFF | TGTGCCTGGAGTTCTGGACTAGCAACCGGGGAGCTGTTTTTT
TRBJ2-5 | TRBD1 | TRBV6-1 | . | CASSLTGNQETQYF | TGTGCCAGCAGCCTGACAGGGAATCAAGAGACCCAGTACTTC
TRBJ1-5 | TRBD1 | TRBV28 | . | CASSPGTGHQPQHF | TGTGCCAGCAGCCCCGGGACAGGGCATCAGCCCCAGCATTTT
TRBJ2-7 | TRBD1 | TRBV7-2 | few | CASSRDREADEQYF | TGTGCCAGCAGCCGGGACAGGGAGGCAGACGAGCAGTACTTC
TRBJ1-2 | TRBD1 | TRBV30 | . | CAWSVQGAYGYTF | TGTGCCTGGAGTGTACAGGGGGCCTATGGCTACACCTTC
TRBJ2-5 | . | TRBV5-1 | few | CASSPQGIQETQYF | TGCGCCAGCAGCCCTCAGGGGATACAAGAGACCCAGTACTTC
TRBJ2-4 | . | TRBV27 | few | CASGHGRENIQYF | TGTGCCAGCGGACACGGACGGGAAAACATTCAGTACTTC
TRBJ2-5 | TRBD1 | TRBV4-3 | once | CASSQEISGGEETQYF | TGCGCCAGCAGCCAAGAAATATCAGGGGGTGAAGAGACCCAGTACTTC
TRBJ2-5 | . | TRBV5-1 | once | CASSWKETQYF | TGCGCCAGCAGCTGGAAAGAGACCCAGTACTTC
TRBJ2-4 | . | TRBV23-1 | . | CASTQEGDMDIQYF | TGCGCCAGCACCCAAGAAGGGGACATGGACATTCAGTACTTC
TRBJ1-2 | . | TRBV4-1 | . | CASSQTAGTVANYGYTF | TGCGCCAGCAGCCAAACCGCCGGGACTGTAGCTAACTATGGCTACACCTTC
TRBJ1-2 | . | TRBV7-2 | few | CASSLQPGGHYGYTF | TGTGCCAGCAGCTTACAGCCGGGAGGGCATTATGGCTACACCTTC
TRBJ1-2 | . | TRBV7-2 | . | CASSLAAGPGYTF | TGTGCCAGCAGCTTAGCTGCAGGGCCCGGCTACACCTTC
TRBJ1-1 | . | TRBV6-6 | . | CASSSQTMNTEAFF | TGTGCCAGCAGTTCCCAGACCATGAACACTGAAGCTTTCTTT
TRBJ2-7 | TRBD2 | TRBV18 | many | CASSPTSGGANEQYF | TGTGCCAGCTCACCTACTAGCGGGGGGGCCAACGAGCAGTACTTC